Below, one TCR beta chain is given with its context. As yet, its antigen is unknown. It was with 60 Vbeta and 13 Jbeta primers that the PCR ran. Produced via immunoSEQ multiplex PCR; TCRdb's table is partial and in-frame only. The repertoire holds more than 95,000 clones, with 78% as singletons. The CDR3 spans 16 residues. The germline V gene has CDR1 SEHNR and CDR2 FQNEAQ (reference sequence). J gave up 6 bases and V 5 bases, and 11 bases lay outside the gene matches. These data belong to a study of cytomegalovirus exposure and HLA in healthy donors. Study results and limitations: Researchers reportedly found TCR beta sequences accurately predicted most subjects' HLA-A and HLA-B alleles. A later analysis showed TCR association rates differing by HLA locus, peaking at DRB1 and lowest at HLA-C.

The sequencing sample was made of PBMCs. The TCR comes from a man younger than 40 in good health and CMV-seronegative. V gene TRBV7-9 combines with J gene TRBJ2-1; the match to TRBD2 covers 9 bases. CDR3 nucleotides: TGTGCCAGCAGCCACCGACTAGCGGCTACAATCAATGAGCAGTTCTTC. It encodes CASSHRLAATINEQFF.